The clone carrying this TCR beta chain has a handful of counts. Antigen specificity is unknown. The sample comes from a study of cytomegalovirus exposure and HLA in healthy donors. Overall study findings and caveats: Using a false discovery rate of 0.05, a later analysis showed that 16,951 TCR beta sequences were associated with HLA alleles.

Primers for the PCR totalled 60 Vbeta and 13 Jbeta. This table comes from immunoSEQ multiplex PCR, and its TCRdb copy is limited to in-frame clones, with some not included. The sample consists of more than 90,000 clones, roughly 67% of them appearing once. V shed 4 bases, J shed 3 bases, and the junction held 8 bases outside the gene matches. The CDR3 is made up of 16 amino acids. Germline CDR1 and CDR2: SQVTM and ANQGSEA. The receptor was derived from a boy younger than 18 in good health and CMV-seropositive. The material sequenced was PBMCs. This chain joins TRBV29-1 and TRBJ1-4; 10 bases are shared with TRBD1. This CDR3 is CSVVARTGGSNEKLFF. The CDR3 coding sequence is TGCAGCGTTGTTGCTCGGACAGGGGGTTCTAATGAAAAACTGTTTTTT.